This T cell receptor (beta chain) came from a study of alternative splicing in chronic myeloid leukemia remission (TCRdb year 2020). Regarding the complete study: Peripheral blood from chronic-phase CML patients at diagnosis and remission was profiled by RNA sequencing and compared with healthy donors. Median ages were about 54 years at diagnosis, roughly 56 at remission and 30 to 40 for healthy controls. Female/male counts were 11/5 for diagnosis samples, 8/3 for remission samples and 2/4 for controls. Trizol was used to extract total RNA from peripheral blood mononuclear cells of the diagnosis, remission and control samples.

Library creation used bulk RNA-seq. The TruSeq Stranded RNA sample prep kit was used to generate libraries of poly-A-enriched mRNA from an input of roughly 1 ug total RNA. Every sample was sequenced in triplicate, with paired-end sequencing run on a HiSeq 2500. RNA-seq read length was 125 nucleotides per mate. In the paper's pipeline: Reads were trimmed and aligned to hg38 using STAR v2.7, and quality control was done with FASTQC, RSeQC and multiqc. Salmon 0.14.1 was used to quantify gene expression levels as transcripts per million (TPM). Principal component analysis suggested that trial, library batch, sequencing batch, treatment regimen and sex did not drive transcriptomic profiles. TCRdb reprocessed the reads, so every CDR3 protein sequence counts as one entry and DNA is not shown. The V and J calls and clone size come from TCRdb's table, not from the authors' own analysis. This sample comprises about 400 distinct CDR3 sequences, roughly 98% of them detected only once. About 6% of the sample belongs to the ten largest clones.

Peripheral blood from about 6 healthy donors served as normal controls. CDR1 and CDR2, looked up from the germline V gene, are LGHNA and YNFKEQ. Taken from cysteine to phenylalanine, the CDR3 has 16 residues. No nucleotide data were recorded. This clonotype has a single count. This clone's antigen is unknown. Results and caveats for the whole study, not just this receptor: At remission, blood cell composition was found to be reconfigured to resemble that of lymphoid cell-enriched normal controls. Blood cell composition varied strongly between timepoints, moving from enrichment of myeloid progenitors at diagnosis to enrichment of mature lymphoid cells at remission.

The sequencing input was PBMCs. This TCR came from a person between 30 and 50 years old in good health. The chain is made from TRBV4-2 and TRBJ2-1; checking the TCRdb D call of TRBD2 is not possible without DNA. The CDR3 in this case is CASSQDKGGLYNEQFF.